The T cell receptor (beta chain) described here comes from a study of shared clonotypes between healthy human individuals. This CDR3 has 11 amino acids. Trimming left V 6 bases short and J 5 bases short, with 8 bases between. The V gene's germline CDR1 is SEHNR and CDR2 FQNEAQ (reference sequence). The repertoire was sequenced with immunoSEQ multiplex PCR; TCRdb's copy has only in-frame clones and lacks some. The table includes around 2,000,000 clones, about 95% detected once. On this clone itself: Its cognate antigen is unknown.

Naive CD8 cells lacked CD45RO, underwent positive selection for CCR7 and left out terminally differentiated effector memory CD45RA+ cells. Points from the study as a whole: The study generally estimated greater richness for naive than memory subsets. With a few donors compared, approximately 5% of naive CD4 clonotypes were shared.

The sequence was collected from a man younger than 35 in good health. Sequencing was performed on naive CD8+ T cells sorted from blood. The rearrangement links TRBV7-9 to TRBJ2-7; no definite D call. The DNA of the CDR3 is TGTGCCAGCAGTAAGACCGACGAGCAGTACTTC. Translated: CASSKTDEQYF.